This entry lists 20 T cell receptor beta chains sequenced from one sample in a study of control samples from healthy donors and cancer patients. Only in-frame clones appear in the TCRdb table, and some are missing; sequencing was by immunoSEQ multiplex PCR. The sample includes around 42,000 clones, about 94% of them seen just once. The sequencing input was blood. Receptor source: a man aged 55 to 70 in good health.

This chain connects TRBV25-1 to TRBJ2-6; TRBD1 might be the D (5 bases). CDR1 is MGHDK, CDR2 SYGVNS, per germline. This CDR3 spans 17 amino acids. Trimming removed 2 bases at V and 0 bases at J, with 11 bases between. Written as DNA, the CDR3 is TGTGCCAGCAGTGAACAGGGCCACCTCTCTGGGGCCAACGTCCTGACTTTC. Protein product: CASSEQGHLSGANVLTF.

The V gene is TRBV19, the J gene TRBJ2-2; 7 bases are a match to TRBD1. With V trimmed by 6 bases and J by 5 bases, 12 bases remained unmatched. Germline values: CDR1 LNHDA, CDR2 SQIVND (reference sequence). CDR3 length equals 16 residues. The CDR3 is CASSRQGLARTGELFF. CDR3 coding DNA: TGTGCCAGTAGCAGACAGGGCCTGGCCCGGACCGGGGAGCTGTTTTTT.

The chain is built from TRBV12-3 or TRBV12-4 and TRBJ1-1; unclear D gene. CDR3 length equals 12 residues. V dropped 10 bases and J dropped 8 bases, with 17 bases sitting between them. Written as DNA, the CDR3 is TGTGCCACCCTTGGAGGGTTCCTGGAAGCTTTCTTT. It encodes CATLGGFLEAFF.

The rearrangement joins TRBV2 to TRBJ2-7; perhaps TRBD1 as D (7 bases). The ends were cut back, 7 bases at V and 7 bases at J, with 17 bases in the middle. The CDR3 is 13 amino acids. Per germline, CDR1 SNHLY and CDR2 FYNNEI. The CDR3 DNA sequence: TGTGCCAGCAATATCAAGGGGGCGGGGGAGCAGTACTTC. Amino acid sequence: CASNIKGAGEQYF.

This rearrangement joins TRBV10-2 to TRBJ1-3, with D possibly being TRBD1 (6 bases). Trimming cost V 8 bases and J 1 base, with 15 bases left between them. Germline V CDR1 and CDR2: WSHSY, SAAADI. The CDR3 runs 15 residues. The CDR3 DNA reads TGCGCCAGCGGTCGGTATACAGGGTCTGGAAACACCATATATTTT. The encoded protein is CASGRYTGSGNTIYF.

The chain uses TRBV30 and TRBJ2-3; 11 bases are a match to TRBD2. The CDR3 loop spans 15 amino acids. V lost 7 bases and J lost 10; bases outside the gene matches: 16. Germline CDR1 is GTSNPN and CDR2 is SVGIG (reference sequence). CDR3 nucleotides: TGTGCCTTCTTGGATGGTAGCGGGAGGGCCGGGCCGCAGTATTTT. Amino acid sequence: CAFLDGSGRAGPQYF. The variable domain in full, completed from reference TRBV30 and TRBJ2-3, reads SQTIHQWPATLVQPVGSPLSLECTVEGTSNPNLYWYRQAAGRGLQLLFYSVGIGQISSEVPQNLSASRPQDRQFILSSKKLLLSDSGFYLCAFLDGSGRAGPQYFGPGTRLTVL.

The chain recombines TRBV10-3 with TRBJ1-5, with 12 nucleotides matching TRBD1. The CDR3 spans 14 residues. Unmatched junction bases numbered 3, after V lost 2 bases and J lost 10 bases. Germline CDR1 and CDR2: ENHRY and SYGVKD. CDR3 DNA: TGTGCCATCAGTGAGGAGGGACAGGGGGCACCCCAGCATTTT. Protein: CAISEEGQGAPQHF.

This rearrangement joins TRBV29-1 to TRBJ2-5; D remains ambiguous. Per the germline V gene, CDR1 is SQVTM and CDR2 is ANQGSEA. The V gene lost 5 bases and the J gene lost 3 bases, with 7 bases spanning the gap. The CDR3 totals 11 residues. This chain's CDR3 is CSVSNKETQYF. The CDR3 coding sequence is TGCAGCGTTTCGAATAAAGAGACCCAGTACTTC.

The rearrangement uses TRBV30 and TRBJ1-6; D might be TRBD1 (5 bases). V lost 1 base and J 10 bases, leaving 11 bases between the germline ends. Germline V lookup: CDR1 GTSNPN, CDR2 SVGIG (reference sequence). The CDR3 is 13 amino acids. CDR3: CAWSEGIRSPLHF. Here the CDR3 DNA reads TGTGCCTGGAGTGAGGGGATCCGCTCACCCCTCCACTTT.

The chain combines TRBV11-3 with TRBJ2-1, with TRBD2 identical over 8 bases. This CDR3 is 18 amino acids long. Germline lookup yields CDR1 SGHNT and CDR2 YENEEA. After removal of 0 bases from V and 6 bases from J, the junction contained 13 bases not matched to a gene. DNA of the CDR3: TGTGCCAGCAGCTTAGAAGTCCTAGCGGGCCCAGTCGGCAATGAGCAGTTCTTC. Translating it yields CASSLEVLAGPVGNEQFF.

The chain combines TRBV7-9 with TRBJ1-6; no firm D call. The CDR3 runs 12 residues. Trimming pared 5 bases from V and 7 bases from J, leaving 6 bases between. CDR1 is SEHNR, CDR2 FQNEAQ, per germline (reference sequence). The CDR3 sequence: CASSQTNSPLHF. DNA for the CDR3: TGTGCCAGCAGCCAAACCAATTCACCCCTCCACTTT.

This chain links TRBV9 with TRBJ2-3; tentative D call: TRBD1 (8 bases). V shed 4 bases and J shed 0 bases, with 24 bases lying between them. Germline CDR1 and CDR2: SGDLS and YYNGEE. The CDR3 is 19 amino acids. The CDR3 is CASSPGTGPSGASTDTQYF. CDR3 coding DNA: TGTGCCAGCAGCCCAGGGACAGGACCGAGCGGGGCTAGCACAGATACGCAGTATTTT.

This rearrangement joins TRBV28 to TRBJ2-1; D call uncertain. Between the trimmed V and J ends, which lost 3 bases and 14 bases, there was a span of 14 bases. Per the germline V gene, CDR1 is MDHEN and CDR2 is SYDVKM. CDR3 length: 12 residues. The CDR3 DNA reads TGTGCCAGCAGTTTTTCCCCACGCGGCGAGTTCTTC. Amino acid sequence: CASSFSPRGEFF.

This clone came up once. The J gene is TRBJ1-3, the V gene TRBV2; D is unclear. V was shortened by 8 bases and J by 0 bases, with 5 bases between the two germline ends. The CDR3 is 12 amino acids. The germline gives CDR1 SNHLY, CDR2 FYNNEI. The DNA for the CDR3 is TGTGCCAGCCACACCTCTGGAAACACCATATATTTT. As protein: CASHTSGNTIYF.

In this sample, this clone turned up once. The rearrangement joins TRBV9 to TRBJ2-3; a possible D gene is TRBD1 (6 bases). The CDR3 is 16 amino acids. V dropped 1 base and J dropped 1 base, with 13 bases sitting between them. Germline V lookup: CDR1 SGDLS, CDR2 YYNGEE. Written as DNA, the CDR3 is TGTGCCAGCAGCGTAAATTTGGACAGACGCACAGATACGCAGTATTTT. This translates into CASSVNLDRRTDTQYF. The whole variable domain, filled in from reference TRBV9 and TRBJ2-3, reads DSGVTQTPKHLITATGQRVTLRCSPRSGDLSVYWYQQSLDQGLQFLIQYYNGEERAKGNILERFSAQQFPDLHSELNLSSLELGDSALYFCASSVNLDRRTDTQYFGPGTRLTVL.

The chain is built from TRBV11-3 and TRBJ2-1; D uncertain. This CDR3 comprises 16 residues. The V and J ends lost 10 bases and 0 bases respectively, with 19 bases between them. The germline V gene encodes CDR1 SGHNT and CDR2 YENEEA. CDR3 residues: CAISHSRTHSYNEQFF. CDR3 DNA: TGTGCCATCTCCCATAGTCGCACTCACTCCTACAATGAGCAGTTCTTC.

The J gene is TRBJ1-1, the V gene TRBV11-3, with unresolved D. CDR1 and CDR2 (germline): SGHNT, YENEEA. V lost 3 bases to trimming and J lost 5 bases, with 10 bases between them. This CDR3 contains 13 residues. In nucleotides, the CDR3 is TGTGCCAGCAGCTTGTGGGATGGTACTGAAGCTTTCTTT. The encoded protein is CASSLWDGTEAFF.

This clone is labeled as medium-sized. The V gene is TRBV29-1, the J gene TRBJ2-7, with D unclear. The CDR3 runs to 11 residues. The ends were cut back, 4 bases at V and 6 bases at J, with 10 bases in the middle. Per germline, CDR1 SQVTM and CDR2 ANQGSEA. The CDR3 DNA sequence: TGCAGCGTTGTTGCCCCAGGCGAGCAGTACTTC. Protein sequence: CSVVAPGEQYF.

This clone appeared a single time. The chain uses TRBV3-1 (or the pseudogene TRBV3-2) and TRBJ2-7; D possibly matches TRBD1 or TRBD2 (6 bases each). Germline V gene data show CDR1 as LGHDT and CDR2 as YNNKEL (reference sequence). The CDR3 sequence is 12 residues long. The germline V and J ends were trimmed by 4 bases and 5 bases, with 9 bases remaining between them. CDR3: CASSLGGNEQYF. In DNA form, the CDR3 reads TGTGCCAGCAGCCTAGGGGGGAACGAGCAGTACTTC.

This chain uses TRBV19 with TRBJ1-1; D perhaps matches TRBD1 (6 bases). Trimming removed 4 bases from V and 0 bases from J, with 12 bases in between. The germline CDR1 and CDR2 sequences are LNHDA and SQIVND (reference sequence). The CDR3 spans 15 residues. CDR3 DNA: TGTGCCAGTAGTAGGGGGGGGCGTTTGAACACTGAAGCTTTCTTT. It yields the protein CASSRGGRLNTEAFF. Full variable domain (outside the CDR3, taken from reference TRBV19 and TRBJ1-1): DGGITQSPKYLFRKEGQNVTLSCEQNLNHDAMYWYRQDPGQGLRLIYYSQIVNDFQKGDIAEGYSVSREKKESFPLTVTSAQKNPTAFYLCASSRGGRLNTEAFFGQGTRLTVV.